Listed below are T cell receptor beta chains from one sample, sequenced in a study of CD8+ T cells in alopecia areata. Measured with immunoSEQ multiplex PCR; TCRdb has only the in-frame clones, and not every one. The sample has a few hundred thousand clones; 35% to 45% are singletons. The sample was CD4+ T cells sorted from blood, taken at roughly week 30, from a patient treated with tofacitinib. These receptors all stem from a human donor with alopecia areata. The CDR3 runs from the conserved cysteine through the conserved F or W. The order of the fields is CDR3 length, J gene, V gene, clone size, D gene, CDR3 DNA, CDR3 protein. The D gene is left open where the match is weak. Only part of the rows carry a size: once, few, many, or a class if the clone is expanded.

15,TRBJ2-5,TRBV6-5,once,TRBD1,TGTGCCAGCAGTTACTGGGGACAGCGCCAAGAGACCCAGTACTTC,CASSYWGQRQETQYF
13,TRBJ1-1,TRBV25-1,.,.,TGTGCCAGCAGTGAATTTGGGGGTGTTGAAGCTTTCTTT,CASSEFGGVEAFF
15,TRBJ2-3,TRBV19,few,TRBD2,TGTGCCAGTAGTGGGACTAGCGGACGCACAGATACGCAGTATTTT,CASSGTSGRTDTQYF
15,TRBJ2-7,TRBV5-4,.,TRBD2,TGTGCCAGCAGCGAGAACGTAGCGGGGGCCAACGAGCAGTACTTC,CASSENVAGANEQYF
14,TRBJ2-1,TRBV29-1,once,TRBD2,TGCAGCGTAGCTACTAGCGGGTCCTACAATGAGCAGTTCTTC,CSVATSGSYNEQFF
15,TRBJ2-5,TRBV7-9,few,TRBD2,TGTGCCAGCAGCCCGTCTGGGACTAGTCCAGAGACCCAGTACTTC,CASSPSGTSPETQYF
14,TRBJ1-1,TRBV30,.,.,TGTGCCTGGAGTGGGGACCTCATGAACACTGAAGCTTTCTTT,CAWSGDLMNTEAFF
16,TRBJ2-1,TRBV29-1,.,TRBD2,TGCAGCGTTGCTAACCTGACTAGCGGAGACTACAATGAGCAGTTCTTC,CSVANLTSGDYNEQFF
19,TRBJ2-6,TRBV15,.,.,TGTGCCACCAGCAGAGATTGGGCAGGAGCGGGCTCTGGGGCCAACGTCCTGACTTTC,CATSRDWAGAGSGANVLTF
16,TRBJ2-1,TRBV7-2,.,.,TGTGCCAGCAGCTTAAGGGGACGGGGGCTTGTCAATGAGCAGTTCTTC,CASSLRGRGLVNEQFF
14,TRBJ2-7,TRBV10-1,.,TRBD1,TGCGCCAGCAGTGCCGACAGGGCACGCAACGAGCAGTACTTC,CASSADRARNEQYF
13,TRBJ1-1,TRBV6-6,few,.,TGTGCCAGCAGTCGCCGGGCCGAGACTGAAGCTTTCTTT,CASSRRAETEAFF
15,TRBJ2-6,TRBV2,.,.,TGTGCCAGCAGGGAGCAAGAAGCGGGGGCCAACGTCCTGACTTTC,CASREQEAGANVLTF
16,TRBJ2-3,TRBV5-1,.,.,TGCGCCAGCAGCTTGGCCGGGGTACAAGGCGCAGATACGCAGTATTTT,CASSLAGVQGADTQYF
13,TRBJ2-7,TRBV7-3,.,.,TGTGCCAGCAGCCCACTTGGGACACCCGAGCAGTACTTC,CASSPLGTPEQYF
15,TRBJ2-1,TRBV11-2,.,TRBD2,TGTGCCAGCAGCCCCCTAGCGGGAAGGGGCAATGAGCAGTTCTTC,CASSPLAGRGNEQFF
14,TRBJ2-1,TRBV6-1,few,TRBD2,TGTGCCAGCAGTGGTGGCGGGAGCTTGCATGAGCAGTTCTTC,CASSGGGSLHEQFF
13,TRBJ2-1,TRBV5-1,few,.,TGCGCCAGCAGTACTGATGGAGTCGATGAGCAGTTCTTC,CASSTDGVDEQFF
15,TRBJ1-2,TRBV25-1,few,TRBD1,TGTGCCAGCAGTGAATCTGGCAGGGGGTGGAGTGGCTACACCTTC,CASSESGRGWSGYTF
15,TRBJ2-5,TRBV2,few,.,TGTGCCAGCAGTTCACAGGGGACTAACCAAGAGACCCAGTACTTC,CASSSQGTNQETQYF
11,TRBJ2-5,TRBV18,few,.,TGTGCCAGCTCCAGGGAAGGGGAGCAGTACTTC,CASSREGEQYF
15,TRBJ2-7,TRBV6-5,.,.,TGTGCCAGCAGTTACGCCAGGGGAAGCTCCTACGAGCAGTACTTC,CASSYARGSSYEQYF
14,TRBJ1-2,TRBV11-2,.,.,TGTGCCAGCAGCTTAGCGGTAGGGGACTATGGCTACACCTTC,CASSLAVGDYGYTF
14,TRBJ1-3,TRBV14,few,.,TGTGCCAGCAGCCAAGATCATACTGGAAACACCATATATTTT,CASSQDHTGNTIYF
17,TRBJ2-1,TRBV5-1,.,TRBD2,TGCGCCAGCAGGCCTAGCGGGAGCGAATCCCCCTACAATGAGCAGTTCTTC,CASRPSGSESPYNEQFF
14,TRBJ1-2,TRBV5-1,.,.,TGCGCCAGCAGCTTGAACCCCTGGGACTATGGCTACACCTTC,CASSLNPWDYGYTF
15,TRBJ1-5,TRBV5-5,.,.,TGTGCCAGCAGACTGGGTTCAGGGTCGGGTCAGCCCCAGCATTTT,CASRLGSGSGQPQHF
13,TRBJ1-1,TRBV30,.,.,TGTGCCTGGAGTCTGGACAGTAACACTGAAGCTTTCTTT,CAWSLDSNTEAFF
16,TRBJ2-1,TRBV5-6,few,.,TGTGCCAGCAGCTTGACCCGACTAGGCTCCTACAATGAGCAGTTCTTC,CASSLTRLGSYNEQFF
13,TRBJ2-7,TRBV5-1,.,TRBD1,TGCGCCAGCAGCTCAGGACAGGGCTACGAGCAGTACTTC,CASSSGQGYEQYF
14,TRBJ2-3,TRBV7-3,.,.,TGTGCCAGCAGCTCTGGACCACCAGGAGATACGCAGTATTTT,CASSSGPPGDTQYF
13,TRBJ2-2,TRBV7-3,.,.,TGTGCCAGCAGCTTAACTACTACCGGGGAGCTGTTTTTT,CASSLTTTGELFF
13,TRBJ1-2,TRBV29-1,few,.,TGCAGCGTTACCCCCGGGAATCCCTATGGCTACACCTTC,CSVTPGNPYGYTF
16,TRBJ1-2,TRBV19,.,TRBD1,TGTGCCAGTAGTCCCCCCGCACAGGGGACAAACTATGGCTACACCTTC,CASSPPAQGTNYGYTF
15,TRBJ2-3,TRBV5-1,.,.,TGCGCCAGCACCGATGTCACAGGGAGCGCAGATACGCAGTATTTT,CASTDVTGSADTQYF
14,TRBJ1-5,TRBV5-6,few,.,TGTGCCAGCAGCCCAAAGACAGGTACAGAGCCCCAGCATTTT,CASSPKTGTEPQHF
13,TRBJ1-5,TRBV12-5,.,.,TGTGCTAGTGGACCAGGGAGTAATCAGCCCCAGCATTTT,CASGPGSNQPQHF
12,TRBJ2-3,TRBV29-1,.,.,TGCAGCGTTTTAGTGCTGGGAGATACGCAGTATTTT,CSVLVLGDTQYF
15,TRBJ2-7,TRBV7-6,.,TRBD1,TGTGCCAGCAGCCGAGGGACAGGGGGCCTCTACGAGCAGTACTTC,CASSRGTGGLYEQYF
14,TRBJ2-3,TRBV4-1,.,.,TGCGCCAGCAGCCTTGTCGGGGTTGGAGATACGCAGTATTTT,CASSLVGVGDTQYF
14,TRBJ2-3,TRBV7-9,.,.,TGTGCCAGCAGCTTAGCGACGTCGACAGATACGCAGTATTTT,CASSLATSTDTQYF
14,TRBJ2-1,TRBV9,few,TRBD2,TGTGCCAGCAGCGTAGTTAGCGGGGGCAATGAGCAGTTCTTC,CASSVVSGGNEQFF
13,TRBJ2-1,TRBV5-1,many,.,TGCGCCAGCAGCTTGGCTATCTACAATGAGCAGTTCTTC,CASSLAIYNEQFF
16,TRBJ1-2,TRBV13,.,.,TGTGCCAGCAGCCCCAGACAAGTAGGAGGGAACTATGGCTACACCTTC,CASSPRQVGGNYGYTF